Each of the 14 T cell receptor beta chains below was sequenced from the same sample in a study of T cell responses to AZD1222 COVID-19 vaccine. Clones were sequenced by immunoSEQ multiplex PCR, and TCRdb holds only the in-frame ones, with some missing. The sample holds about 94,000 clones, around 85% seen once. Here the sequenced sample was peripheral blood, taken 28 days after the second AZD1222 dose. The source of these receptors is an adult who received the AZD1222 COVID-19 vaccine.

The J gene is TRBJ2-2, the V gene TRBV10-1; possibly TRBD1 for D (6 bases). Looked up from germline, CDR1 is WNHNN and CDR2 is SYGVQD (reference sequence). With 4 bases removed from V and 6 bases from J, the gap between germline ends came to 12 bases. The CDR3 extends over 14 amino acids. The CDR3 reads CASSVLQGSGELFF. CDR3 nucleotide sequence: TGCGCCAGCAGTGTCTTACAGGGTTCCGGGGAGCTGTTTTTT.

The chain recombines TRBV25-1 with TRBJ1-2; D is possibly TRBD1 (6 bases). Trimming took off 2 bases at V and 4 bases at J, with 8 bases between the two ends. This CDR3 region has 13 residues. Germline-derived CDR1 and CDR2 are MGHDK and SYGVNS. DNA of the CDR3: TGTGCCAGCAGTGAACGAGGGGGCTATGGCTACACCTTC. Amino acid sequence: CASSERGGYGYTF.

The CDR3 coding sequence is TGTGCCAGCAGTTTATATACAAGAGGGACTGAAGCTTTCTTT. This codes for CASSLYTRGTEAFF. The chain has TRBV28 and TRBJ1-1; D call uncertain. Germline values: CDR1 MDHEN, CDR2 SYDVKM. The CDR3 sequence is 14 residues long. The V gene lost 1 base and the J gene lost 5 bases, with 11 bases spanning the gap.

Here the CDR3 DNA reads TGCGCCAGCAGTGAGTCATCGGGACCGAGCTCCTACAATGAGCAGTTCTTC. Encoded protein: CASSESSGPSSYNEQFF. V and J are TRBV10-2 and TRBJ2-1; D tentatively fits TRBD1 or TRBD2 (5 bases each). V was cut by 0 bases and J by 0 bases, with 12 bases left in between. From germline, CDR1 is WSHSY and CDR2 SAAADI. CDR3 length: 17 amino acids.

This chain uses TRBV27 with TRBJ1-1; D call uncertain. The length of the CDR3 is 13 residues. Germline CDR1 MNHEY, CDR2 SMNVEV (reference sequence). Trimming took off 0 bases at V and 5 bases at J, with 7 bases between the two ends. CDR3 sequence reads: CASSLSRRTEAFF. The CDR3 DNA reads TGTGCCAGCAGTTTATCTAGGAGGACTGAAGCTTTCTTT.

This clone occurred a few times. V usage is TRBV7-9 and J usage is TRBJ2-7, with D perhaps matching TRBD2 (6 bases). V dropped 3 bases and J dropped 7 bases, with 10 bases sitting between them. Germline V lookup: CDR1 SEHNR, CDR2 FQNEAQ (reference sequence). The CDR3 consists of 12 residues. The CDR3 here is CASSFYREEQYF. The CDR3 region has the DNA TGTGCCAGCAGCTTCTACCGGGAGGAGCAGTACTTC.

V gene TRBV11-3 combines with J gene TRBJ2-1; D may correspond to TRBD1 or TRBD2 (7 bases each). There are 15 residues in the CDR3. V was pared by 5 bases and J by 5 bases, with 16 bases between. Germline V CDR1 and CDR2: SGHNT, YENEEA. The CDR3 nucleotides are TGTGCCAGCAGCCCCGGGGGGACAGAGAACAATGAGCAGTTCTTC. As protein: CASSPGGTENNEQFF.

The chain uses TRBV24-1 and TRBJ2-1, with 14 bases that match TRBD2. V trimming: 2 bases; J trimming: 9 bases; junction bases outside the gene matches: 5. Germline lookup yields CDR1 KGHDR and CDR2 SFDVKD. CDR3 length equals 16 residues. CDR3 DNA: TGTGCCACCAGTGATTCCGGGACTAGCGGGAGTATTGAGCAGTTCTTC. Protein product: CATSDSGTSGSIEQFF.

This chain links TRBV10-1 with TRBJ2-1; TRBD2 aligns across 8 bases. Germline CDR1 WNHNN, CDR2 SYGVQD (reference sequence). J was trimmed by 9 bases and V by 0 bases; bases with no gene match: 7. This CDR3 comprises 15 residues. The CDR3 DNA reads TGCGCCAGCAGTGAGTCGGCGGGGGGTTGGGGTGAGCAGTTCTTC. This codes for CASSESAGGWGEQFF.

This chain joins TRBV5-1 and TRBJ2-1, with TRBD2 identical over 9 bases. CDR1 is SGHRS and CDR2 is YFSETQ in the germline V gene. There are 15 residues in the CDR3. J was trimmed by 9 bases and V by 0 bases; bases with no gene match: 7. In DNA form, the CDR3 reads TGCGCCAGCAGCTTGGGGAGGACTAGCGATAGTGAGCAGTTCTTC. This encodes CASSLGRTSDSEQFF.

In its sample, this clone was seen once. V and J are TRBV9 and TRBJ2-1; 12 nucleotides align to TRBD2. The CDR3 consists of 16 residues. CDR1 and CDR2 (germline): SGDLS, YYNGEE. Trimming at V came to 2 bases and at J to 9 bases, leaving 9 bases not matched to a gene. CDR3 in DNA: TGTGCCAGCAGCGTCCTAGCGGGAGGGCAACAAGGTGAGCAGTTCTTC. It specifies CASSVLAGGQQGEQFF.

The chain recombines TRBV2 with TRBJ1-6, with D possibly matching TRBD1 (5 bases). CDR3 length: 14 amino acids. In germline, CDR1 is SNHLY, CDR2 FYNNEI. V shed 4 bases and J shed 7 bases, with 11 bases lying between them. The CDR3 region has the DNA TGTGCCAGCAGTGGGGGGACGGTGAATTCACCCCTCCACTTT. Translating gives CASSGGTVNSPLHF.

The J gene is TRBJ1-6, the V gene TRBV28, with 11 bases lining up with TRBD1. This CDR3 is built from 14 residues. Germline V gene data show CDR1 as MDHEN and CDR2 as SYDVKM. Unmatched junction bases numbered 2, after V lost 3 bases and J lost 10 bases. Here the CDR3 DNA reads TGTGCCAGCAGTTTTGGGACAGGGGGATCACCCCTCCACTTT. This translates into CASSFGTGGSPLHF.

V gene TRBV5-4 combines with J gene TRBJ2-5; TRBD1 agrees at 8 bases. Unmatched junction bases numbered 2, after V lost 4 bases and J lost 3 bases. The CDR3 is 13 residues long. The germline V gene encodes CDR1 SGHNT and CDR2 YYREEE (reference sequence). CDR3 coding DNA: TGTGCCAGCAGCCCGGGACAGGAAGAGACCCAGTACTTC. The encoded protein is CASSPGQEETQYF. The full variable domain, in which reference TRBV5-4 and TRBJ2-5 provide the parts outside the CDR3, is ETGVTQSPTHLIKTRGQQVTLRCSSQSGHNTVSWYQQALGQGPQFIFQYYREEENGRGNFPPRFSGLQFPNYSSELNVNALELDDSALYLCASSPGQEETQYFGPGTRLLVL.